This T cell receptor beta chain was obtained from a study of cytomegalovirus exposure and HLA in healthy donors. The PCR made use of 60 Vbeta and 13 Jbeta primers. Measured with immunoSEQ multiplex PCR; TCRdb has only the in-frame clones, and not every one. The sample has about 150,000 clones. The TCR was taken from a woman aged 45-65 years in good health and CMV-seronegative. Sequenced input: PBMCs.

CDR3 in DNA: TGTGCCAGCAGCTCAGCGGAGAATTACGAGCAGTACTTC. As protein: CASSSAENYEQYF. The chain links TRBV7-9 to TRBJ2-7, with D possibly TRBD2 on 5 matching bases. The germline V gene encodes CDR1 SEHNR and CDR2 FQNEAQ (reference sequence). The V and J ends lost 4 bases and 4 bases respectively, with 11 bases between them. The CDR3 spans 13 residues.